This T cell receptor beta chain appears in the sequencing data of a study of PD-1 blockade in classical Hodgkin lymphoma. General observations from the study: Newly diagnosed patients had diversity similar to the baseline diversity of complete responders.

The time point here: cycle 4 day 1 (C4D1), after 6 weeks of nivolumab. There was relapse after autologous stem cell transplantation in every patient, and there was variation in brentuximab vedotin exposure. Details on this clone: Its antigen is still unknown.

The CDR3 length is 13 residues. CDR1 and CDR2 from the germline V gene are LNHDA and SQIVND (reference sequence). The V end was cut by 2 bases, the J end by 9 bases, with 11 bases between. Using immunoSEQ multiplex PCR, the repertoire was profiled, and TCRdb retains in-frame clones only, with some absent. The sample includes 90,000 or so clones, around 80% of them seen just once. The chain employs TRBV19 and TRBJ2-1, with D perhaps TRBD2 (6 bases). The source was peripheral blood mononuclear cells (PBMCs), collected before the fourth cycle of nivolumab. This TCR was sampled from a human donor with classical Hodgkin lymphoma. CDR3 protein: CASSISLAIEQFF. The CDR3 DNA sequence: TGTGCCAGTAGTATATCACTAGCAATTGAGCAGTTCTTC.